The clone carrying this T cell receptor beta chain was detected only once. These data come from a study of control samples from healthy donors and cancer patients. Generated by immunoSEQ multiplex PCR, the TCRdb table keeps only in-frame clones and is missing some. Of 250,000 to 300,000 clones listed, roughly four fifths are singletons. The TCR sequence derives from a woman between 55 and 75 years old with lung cancer. The sample taken for sequencing was PBMCs.

The DNA for the CDR3 is TGTGCCAGCAGCTTCGGGTGGCAGGGGGCCGAGACCCAGTACTTC. Protein product: CASSFGWQGAETQYF. This chain uses TRBV13 with TRBJ2-5; 8 bases agree with TRBD1. The ends lost 3 bases at V and 5 bases at J; junction bases unmatched: 8. Germline lookup yields CDR1 PRHDT and CDR2 FYEKMQ (reference sequence). This CDR3 has 15 residues.